This is a list of T cell receptor beta chains from one sample in a study of T cell responses to AZD1222 COVID-19 vaccine. Libraries were prepared by immunoSEQ multiplex PCR; TCRdb keeps only in-frame clonotypes and omits some of them. This table has about 120,000 clones, approximately 86% appearing once. The input for sequencing was peripheral blood, taken 28 days after the second AZD1222 dose. These receptors all stem from an adult who received the AZD1222 COVID-19 vaccine. The CDR3 runs from the conserved cysteine through the conserved F or W. D genes are given only for firm matches. Where a row states a size, it is once, few, many or the class of an expanded clone; other rows omit it.

J | size | V | length | D | CDR3 | DNA
TRBJ2-3 | - | TRBV5-1 | 16 | TRBD1 | CASSPWTGLSTDTQYF | TGCGCCAGCAGCCCCTGGACAGGCCTTAGCACAGATACGCAGTATTTT
TRBJ1-6 | - | TRBV30 | 13 | TRBD1 | CAWSGQGRSPLHF | TGTGCCTGGAGTGGACAGGGTAGATCACCCCTCCACTTT
TRBJ2-2 | - | TRBV7-2 | 18 | TRBD2 | CASSLLAGGWGDTGELFF | TGTGCCAGCAGCCTACTAGCGGGGGGCTGGGGAGACACCGGGGAGCTGTTTTTT
TRBJ2-3 | - | TRBV18 | 16 | - | CASSPPSRGATDTQYF | TGTGCCAGCTCACCACCCTCTAGGGGCGCTACCGATACGCAGTATTTT
TRBJ2-2 | few | TRBV19 | 17 | - | CASSNTRLGMYTGELFF | TGTGCCAGTAGTAACACCCGCCTCGGGATGTACACCGGGGAGCTGTTTTTT
TRBJ2-7 | - | TRBV7-9 | 13 | - | CASSPKGPAEQYF | TGTGCCAGCAGCCCAAAAGGGCCCGCGGAGCAGTACTTC
TRBJ2-1 | - | TRBV7-7 | 12 | - | CASSPDGNEQFF | TGTGCTAGCAGCCCCGATGGGAATGAGCAGTTCTTC
TRBJ1-2 | few | TRBV7-8 | 18 | TRBD1 | CASSPPFMVGGEVGGYTF | TGTGCCAGCAGCCCCCCCTTTATGGTAGGGGGCGAAGTCGGCGGCTACACCTTC
TRBJ1-1 | once | TRBV7-2 | 13 | - | CASSNGRGFIAFF | TGTGCCAGCAGCAATGGGAGGGGCTTTATAGCTTTCTTT
TRBJ2-3 | - | TRBV10-1 | 14 | - | CASSGTTGTDTQYF | TGCGCCAGCAGTGGGACTACAGGGACAGATACGCAGTATTTT
TRBJ2-1 | - | TRBV18 | 14 | TRBD1 | CASSHRGIVNEQFF | TGTGCCAGCTCTCACAGGGGGATCGTAAATGAGCAGTTCTTC